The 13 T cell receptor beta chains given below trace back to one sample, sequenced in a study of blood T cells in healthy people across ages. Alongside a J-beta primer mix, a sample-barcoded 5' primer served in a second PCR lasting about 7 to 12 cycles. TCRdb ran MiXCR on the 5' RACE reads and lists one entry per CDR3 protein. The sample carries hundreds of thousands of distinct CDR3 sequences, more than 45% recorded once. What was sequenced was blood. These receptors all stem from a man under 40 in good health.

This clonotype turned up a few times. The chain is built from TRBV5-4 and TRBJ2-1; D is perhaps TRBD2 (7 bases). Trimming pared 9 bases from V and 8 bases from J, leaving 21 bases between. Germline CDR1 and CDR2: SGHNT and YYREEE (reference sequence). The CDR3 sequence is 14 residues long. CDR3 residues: CATLRGGQGDEQFF. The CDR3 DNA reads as TGTGCCACCCTAAGGGGGGGCCAGGGAGATGAGCAGTTCTTC.

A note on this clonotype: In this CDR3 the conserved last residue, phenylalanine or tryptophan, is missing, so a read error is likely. In DNA, the CDR3 is TGTGCCAGCAGCCAAGTAGCGGGGCGATCCACAGATACGCAGTATCTT. Its protein is CASSQVAGRSTDTQYL. The J gene is TRBJ2-3, the V gene TRBV3-1; TRBD2 matches 8 bases. Germline V gene lookup returns CDR1 LGHDT and CDR2 YNNKEL (reference sequence). The CDR3 covers 16 residues. V shed 1 base, J shed 2 bases, and the junction held 5 bases outside the gene matches.

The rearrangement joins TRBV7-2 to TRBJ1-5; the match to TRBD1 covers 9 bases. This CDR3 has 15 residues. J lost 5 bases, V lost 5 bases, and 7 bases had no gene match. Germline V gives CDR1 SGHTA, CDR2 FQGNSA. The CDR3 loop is CASSLWTGADQPQHF. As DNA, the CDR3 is TGTGCCAGCAGCCTATGGACAGGGGCCGATCAGCCCCAGCATTTT.

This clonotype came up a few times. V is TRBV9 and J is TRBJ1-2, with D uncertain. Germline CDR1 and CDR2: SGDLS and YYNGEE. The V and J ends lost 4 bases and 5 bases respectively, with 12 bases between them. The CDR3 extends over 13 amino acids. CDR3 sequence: CASSQLGEYGYTF. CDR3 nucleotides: TGTGCCAGCAGCCAGCTTGGGGAATATGGCTACACCTTC.

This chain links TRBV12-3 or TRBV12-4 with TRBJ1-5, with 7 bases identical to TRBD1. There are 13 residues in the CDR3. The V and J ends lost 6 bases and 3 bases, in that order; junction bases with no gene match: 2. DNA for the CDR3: TGTGCCAGCAGCGGGACAGACAATCAGCCCCAGCATTTT. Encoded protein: CASSGTDNQPQHF.

CDR3 sequence (DNA): TGCAGTGCTAGAGATCCGGGGAAGGGGGAGCAGTTCTTC. Its protein is CSARDPGKGEQFF. V and J are TRBV20-1 and TRBJ2-1; D may match TRBD1 or TRBD2 (5 bases each). Germline loops: CDR1 DFQATT, CDR2 SNEGSKA (reference sequence). This CDR3 region has 13 residues. The V and J ends lost 0 bases and 10 bases respectively, with 13 bases between them.

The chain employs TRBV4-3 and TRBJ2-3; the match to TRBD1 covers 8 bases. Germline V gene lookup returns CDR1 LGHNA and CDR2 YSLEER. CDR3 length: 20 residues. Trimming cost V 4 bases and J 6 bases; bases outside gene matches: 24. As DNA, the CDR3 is TGCGCCAGCAGCCCCTTGGGCTTTTCTGCAGGGGGCTTTCCACCTGATACGCAGTATTTT. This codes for CASSPLGFSAGGFPPDTQYF.

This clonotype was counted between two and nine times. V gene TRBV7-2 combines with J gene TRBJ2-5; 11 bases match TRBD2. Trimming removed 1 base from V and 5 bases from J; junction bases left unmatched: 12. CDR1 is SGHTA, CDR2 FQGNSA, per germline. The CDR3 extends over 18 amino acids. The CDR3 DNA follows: TGTGCCAGCAGCTTAGGTACTAGCGGGGGTGGAGTTTCGGAGACCCAGTACTTC. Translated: CASSLGTSGGGVSETQYF.

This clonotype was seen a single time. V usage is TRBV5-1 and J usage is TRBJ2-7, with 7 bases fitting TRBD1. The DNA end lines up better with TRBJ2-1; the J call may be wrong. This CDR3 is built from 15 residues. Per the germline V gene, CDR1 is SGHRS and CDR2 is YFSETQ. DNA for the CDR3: TGCGCCAGCAGCTTGGACAGGGGTGTATACGATGAGCAGTTCTTC. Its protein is CASSLDRGVYDEQFF.

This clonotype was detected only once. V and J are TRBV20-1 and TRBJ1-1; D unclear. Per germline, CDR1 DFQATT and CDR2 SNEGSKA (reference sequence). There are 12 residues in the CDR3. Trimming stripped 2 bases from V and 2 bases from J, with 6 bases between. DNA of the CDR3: TGCAGTGCTAGAAGCGCAAACACTGAAGCTTTCTTT. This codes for CSARSANTEAFF.

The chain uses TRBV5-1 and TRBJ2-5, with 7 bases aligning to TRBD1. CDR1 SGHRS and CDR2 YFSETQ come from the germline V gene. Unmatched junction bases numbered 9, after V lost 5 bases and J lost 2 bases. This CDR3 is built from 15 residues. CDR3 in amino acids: CASSLAQGIQETQYF. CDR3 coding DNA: TGCGCCAGCAGTTTAGCACAGGGGATTCAAGAGACCCAGTACTTC.

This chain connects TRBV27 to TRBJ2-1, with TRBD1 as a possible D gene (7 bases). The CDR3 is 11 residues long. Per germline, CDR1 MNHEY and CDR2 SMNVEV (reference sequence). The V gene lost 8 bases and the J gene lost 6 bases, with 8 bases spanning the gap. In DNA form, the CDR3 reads TGTGCCAGCCAGGGGGGCAATGAGCAGTTCTTC. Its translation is CASQGGNEQFF.

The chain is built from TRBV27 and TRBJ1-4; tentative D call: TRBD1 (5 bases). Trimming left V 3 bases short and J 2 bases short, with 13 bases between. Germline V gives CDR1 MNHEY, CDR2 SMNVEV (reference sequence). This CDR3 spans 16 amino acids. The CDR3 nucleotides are TGTGCCAGCAGTTTCCGGGACCCGGGGACTAATGAAAAACTGTTTTTT. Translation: CASSFRDPGTNEKLFF.